The 21 T cell receptor beta chains below were found in one sample sequenced in a study of T cells in narcolepsy listed by TCRdb under 2018. Libraries were made using the immunoSEQ multiplex PCR assay. TCRdb stores this immuneACCESS table with in-frame sequences only. Part of the clones is absent; in the studies checked, under half of the shortfall reflects unresolved V genes, and no reason is known for the rest. The sample includes some 30,000 clones, with less than 90% observed a single time. The ten largest clonotypes hold approximately 1% of the sample. The specimen was memory (CD45RA-) CD4+ T cells from blood. The sample's cell subset or site label, decoded: memory T cells sorted ex vivo from peripheral blood. These receptors were obtained from a human donor in good health.

The chain uses TRBV29-1 and TRBJ1-2; D not certain. The length of the CDR3 is 13 residues. The germline V gene has CDR1 SQVTM and CDR2 ANQGSEA. The V end lost 1 base, the J end lost 2 bases, and 8 bases lay between the germline ends. CDR3 sequence reads: CSVEVAANYGYTF. The CDR3 bases are TGCAGCGTTGAAGTAGCAGCAAACTATGGCTACACCTTC.

This rearrangement joins TRBV6-1 to TRBJ1-1, with D possibly TRBD1 on 5 matching bases. The CDR3 spans 14 residues. V lost 6 bases and J lost 0, with 11 bases in between. CDR1 and CDR2 from the germline V gene are MNHNS and SASEGT. The CDR3 nucleotides are TGTGCCAGCAGGGGGACTTCGGTGAACACTGAAGCTTTCTTT. Protein product: CASRGTSVNTEAFF.

This chain connects TRBV11-3 to TRBJ1-1; unclear D gene. CDR3 length: 12 residues. Deletions cut 8 bases from V and 1 base from J, with 8 bases between. Per the germline V gene, CDR1 is SGHNT and CDR2 is YENEEA. CDR3 residues: CASGRSNTEAFF. The CDR3 region has the DNA TGTGCCAGCGGTCGGTCGAACACTGAAGCTTTCTTT.

The chain carries TRBV9 and TRBJ1-3; D ambiguous. Germline V gives CDR1 SGDLS, CDR2 YYNGEE. Trimming left V 0 bases short and J 2 bases short, with 9 bases between. The length of the CDR3 is 15 residues. The CDR3 here is CASSVDYRAGNTIYF. DNA for the CDR3: TGTGCCAGCAGCGTAGATTATCGGGCTGGAAACACCATATATTTT. Filled out from reference TRBV9 and TRBJ1-3, the complete variable domain reads DSGVTQTPKHLITATGQRVTLRCSPRSGDLSVYWYQQSLDQGLQFLIQYYNGEERAKGNILERFSAQQFPDLHSELNLSSLELGDSALYFCASSVDYRAGNTIYFGEGSWLTVV.

V and J are TRBV5-1 and TRBJ2-7; TRBD2 aligns across 13 bases. The CDR3 consists of 16 residues. The J segment lost 5 bases and the V segment lost 0 bases, leaving 5 bases of the junction unmatched. Germline loops: CDR1 SGHRS, CDR2 YFSETQ. The chain's CDR3 is CASSLATGLAGDEQYF. The CDR3 DNA reads as TGCGCCAGCAGCTTGGCCACCGGACTAGCGGGAGACGAGCAGTACTTC.

This chain connects TRBV18 to TRBJ2-7, with TRBD2 as a possible D gene (7 bases). Per germline, CDR1 KGHSH and CDR2 LQKENI. This CDR3 is built from 16 residues. V lost 4 bases and J 4 bases, leaving 20 bases between the germline ends. CDR3 sequence: CASSRGDPGGGYEQYF. DNA of the CDR3: TGTGCCAGCTCACGCGGGGACCCGGGGGGCGGTTACGAGCAGTACTTC.

The J gene is TRBJ2-5, the V gene TRBV19; 9 nucleotides match TRBD2. The J call may be wrong; the DNA end is better matched by TRBJ2-7. Germline CDR1 reads LNHDA; CDR2 reads SQIVND (reference sequence). The CDR3 is made up of 16 amino acids. The CDR3 protein is CASSPTSGRISYEQYF. DNA for the CDR3: TGTGCCAGTTCCCCCACTAGCGGGCGAATCTCCTACGAGCAGTACTTC.

V usage is TRBV7-3 and J usage is TRBJ2-3; D might be TRBD1 or TRBD2, each matching 6 bases. With 2 bases removed from V and 5 bases from J, the gap between germline ends came to 35 bases. This CDR3 is built from 22 residues. The V gene's germline CDR1 is SGHTA and CDR2 FQGTGA. For the CDR3, the DNA is TGTGCCAGCAGCTTAGGTCTCCAGGGTCGACCGGACAGAACTCTGGGGGGAGATACGCAGTATTTT. Translating gives CASSLGLQGRPDRTLGGDTQYF.

The chain has TRBV4-1 and TRBJ1-5; 7 nucleotides align to TRBD1. CDR3 length: 14 residues. Germline lookup yields CDR1 MGHRA and CDR2 YSYEKL. The trim removed 3 bases at V and 5 bases at J, leaving 4 bases unmatched. The CDR3 region has the DNA TGCGCCAGCAGCCAGGGACAGAATTATCAGCCCCAGCATTTT. As protein: CASSQGQNYQPQHF.

This rearrangement joins TRBV25-1 to TRBJ2-3; tentatively, D is TRBD2 (6 bases). The germline CDR1 and CDR2 sequences are MGHDK and SYGVNS. This CDR3 has 16 amino acids. Trimming pared 10 bases from V and 4 bases from J, leaving 24 bases between. CDR3 protein: CATSVFSGLRADTQYF. As DNA, the CDR3 is TGTGCCACCTCAGTGTTTAGCGGCCTTAGGGCAGATACGCAGTATTTT.

The CDR3 spells CSASHSYEQYF. The DNA for the CDR3 is TGCAGTGCTAGTCACTCCTACGAGCAGTACTTC. The J gene is TRBJ2-7, the V gene TRBV20-1; D gene uncertain. V lost 3 bases and J lost 0, with 3 bases in between. The CDR3 sequence is 11 residues long. The germline V gene has CDR1 DFQATT and CDR2 SNEGSKA (reference sequence).

V and J are TRBV7-6 and TRBJ2-3; no definite D call. Germline V gene sequence: CDR1 SGHVS, CDR2 FNYEAQ. V was clipped by 4 bases and J by 1 base, with 15 bases between them. The CDR3 is made up of 16 amino acids. The CDR3 bases are TGTGCCAGCAGCTCCCGCCTGAGACCGCGCACAGATACGCAGTATTTT. Protein: CASSSRLRPRTDTQYF. Looking up the rest from reference TRBV7-6 and TRBJ2-3 gives the full variable domain: GAGVSQSPRYKVTKRGQDVALRCDPISGHVSLYWYRQALGQGPEFLTYFNYEAQQDKSGLPNDRFSAERPEGSISTLTIQRTEQRDSAMYRCASSSRLRPRTDTQYFGPGTRLTVL.

The chain uses TRBV15 and TRBJ2-1; 12 bases line up with TRBD2. Losses at the gene ends were 8 bases for V and 0 bases for J; bases not matched to a gene: 2. The CDR3 contains 15 residues. Germline CDR1 LNHNV, CDR2 YYDKDF (reference sequence). The CDR3 nucleotides read TGTGCCACCGTACTAGCGGGAGGCTCCTACAATGAGCAGTTCTTC. Translation: CATVLAGGSYNEQFF.

The V and J genes are TRBV11-3 and TRBJ2-1; TRBD2 agrees at 7 bases. Trimming at V came to 1 base and at J to 5 bases, leaving 2 bases not matched to a gene. CDR3 size: 14 residues. Germline V gives CDR1 SGHNT, CDR2 YENEEA. CDR3 bases: TGTGCCAGCAGCTTAGGAGCGGGAAACAATGAGCAGTTCTTC. Its translation is CASSLGAGNNEQFF. Variable domain in full (rest from reference TRBV11-3 and TRBJ2-1): EAGVVQSPRYKIIEKKQPVAFWCNPISGHNTLYWYLQNLGQGPELLIRYENEEAVDDSQLPKDRFSAERLKGVDSTLKIQPAELGDSAVYLCASSLGAGNNEQFFGPGTRLTVL.

The chain combines TRBV5-6 with TRBJ1-1; the D gene is possibly TRBD1 (5 bases). V lost 0 bases and J lost 1, with 13 bases in between. The CDR3 is made up of 16 amino acids. CDR1 and CDR2 (germline): SGHDT, YYEEEE. The CDR3 spells CASSLVRDPWNTEAFF. Written as DNA, the CDR3 is TGTGCCAGCAGCTTGGTAAGGGACCCGTGGAACACTGAAGCTTTCTTT.

This clone was found once. The chain carries TRBV9 and TRBJ1-1, with 7 positions matching TRBD1. This CDR3 region has 13 residues. Per germline, CDR1 SGDLS and CDR2 YYNGEE. Trimming took 4 bases from V and 4 from J; bases not matched to a gene: 4. The CDR3 DNA sequence: TGTGCCAGCAGCCCCCAGGGGGGCACTGAAGCTTTCTTT. Amino acid sequence: CASSPQGGTEAFF.

The genes are TRBV5-1 and TRBJ2-7; D ambiguous. Germline V lookup: CDR1 SGHRS, CDR2 YFSETQ. The CDR3 consists of 13 residues. Trimming pared 3 bases from V and 2 bases from J, leaving 9 bases between. The CDR3 protein is CASSYDGTYEQYF. The CDR3 coding sequence is TGCGCCAGCAGCTATGACGGTACCTACGAGCAGTACTTC.

V gene TRBV19 combines with J gene TRBJ1-5; D is undetermined. There are 16 residues in the CDR3. In germline, CDR1 is LNHDA, CDR2 SQIVND (reference sequence). V dropped 1 base and J dropped 0 bases, with 10 bases sitting between them. The CDR3 DNA sequence: TGTGCCAGTAGTATAGTTGAGGGCTATAGCAATCAGCCCCAGCATTTT. Protein sequence: CASSIVEGYSNQPQHF.

The rearrangement uses TRBV23-1 and TRBJ1-1; no definite D call. TRBV23-1 falls under the ORF class, with uncertain function. The V gene lost 4 bases and the J gene lost 3 bases, with 15 bases spanning the gap. CDR3 length: 15 amino acids. The CDR3: CASSPIWEGYTEAFF. The CDR3 nucleotides read TGCGCCAGCAGTCCCATCTGGGAGGGATACACTGAAGCTTTCTTT.

This chain uses TRBV6-1 with TRBJ2-5; D may match TRBD1 or TRBD2 (5 bases each). This CDR3 has 13 amino acids. Trimming removed 8 bases from V and 5 bases from J, with 15 bases in between. Germline CDR1 is MNHNS and CDR2 is SASEGT. The DNA for the CDR3 is TGTGCCAGCGTCCGGGTCTGGGGGGAGACCCAGTACTTC. Its translation: CASVRVWGETQYF.

The rearrangement joins TRBV28 to TRBJ2-5; 10 positions match TRBD1. CDR1 is MDHEN and CDR2 is SYDVKM in the germline V gene. There are 15 residues in the CDR3. J gave up 5 bases and V 3 bases, and 6 bases lay outside the gene matches. The CDR3 protein is CASSFDRGLGETQYF. The CDR3 bases are TGTGCCAGCAGTTTCGACAGGGGGCTAGGGGAGACCCAGTACTTC.